The 29 T cell receptor beta chains below all came from one sample that was sequenced in a study of blood T cell repertoires in COVID-19. The method was immunoSEQ multiplex PCR; TCRdb's version includes in-frame clones alone and lacks a portion of them. The sample lists 130,000 or so clones; roughly four fifths were seen once. The sample consisted of peripheral blood. These receptors all stem from a woman aged 55-69 years with acute or convalescent COVID-19.

The chain uses TRBV18 and TRBJ1-2, with 7 bases aligning to TRBD1. Per the germline V gene, CDR1 is KGHSH and CDR2 is LQKENI. The CDR3 contains 15 residues. The J segment lost 1 base and the V segment lost 1 base, leaving 3 bases of the junction unmatched. The CDR3: CASSPRQGDNYGYTF. CDR3 sequence (DNA): TGTGCCAGCTCACCACGGCAGGGGGATAACTATGGCTACACCTTC.

V is TRBV5-5 and J is TRBJ1-5; D may be TRBD1 (6 bases). CDR3 length: 14 residues. The ends were cut back, 5 bases at V and 0 bases at J, with 9 bases in the middle. From germline, CDR1 is SGHKS and CDR2 YYEKEE (reference sequence). Here the CDR3 reads CASSRQDSNQPQHF. The CDR3 DNA is TGTGCCAGCAGTCGACAGGATAGCAATCAGCCCCAGCATTTT.

This clone was recorded once. This chain connects TRBV2 to TRBJ1-2; tentative D call: TRBD1 (6 bases). Trimming removed 6 bases at V and 6 bases at J, with 11 bases between. This CDR3 has 12 residues. Germline V gives CDR1 SNHLY, CDR2 FYNNEI. The CDR3 sequence is CASRLNRDGYTF. CDR3 coding DNA: TGTGCCAGCAGGTTAAACAGGGATGGCTACACCTTC.

This chain links TRBV27 with TRBJ2-4; 7 positions match TRBD1. The CDR3 contains 14 residues. Germline CDR1 is MNHEY and CDR2 is SMNVEV (reference sequence). Trimming at V came to 2 bases and at J to 4 bases, leaving 2 bases not matched to a gene. The CDR3 sequence is CASSLVGQKNIQYF. For the CDR3, the DNA is TGTGCCAGCAGTTTAGTGGGACAGAAAAACATTCAGTACTTC.

This clone was recorded once. The V and J genes are TRBV6-5 and TRBJ2-7; 7 bases map to TRBD1. CDR3 length: 15 amino acids. Germline CDR1 is MNHEY and CDR2 is SVGAGI. V shed 7 bases and J 3 bases; nucleotides not matched to a gene: 12. The CDR3 sequence is CASTRTGAKYYEQYV. The CDR3 coding sequence is TGTGCCAGCACTAGAACAGGGGCCAAATACTACGAGCAGTACGTC.

V usage is TRBV6-6 and J usage is TRBJ1-2; D may be TRBD1 (5 bases). The V end was cut by 0 bases, the J end by 2 bases, with 7 bases between. Germline V gives CDR1 MNHNY, CDR2 SVGAGI (reference sequence). The CDR3 runs 14 residues. The CDR3 is CASSYSAGNYGYTF. The CDR3, as DNA: TGTGCCAGCAGTTACTCGGCAGGGAACTATGGCTACACCTTC.

This chain joins TRBV27 and TRBJ1-2; D gene ambiguous. This CDR3 contains 14 residues. Deletions cut 2 bases from V and 4 bases from J, with 11 bases between. Germline V gives CDR1 MNHEY, CDR2 SMNVEV (reference sequence). CDR3 coding DNA: TGTGCCAGCAGTTTAATTCCGCGGGGCTATGGCTACACCTTC. Translation: CASSLIPRGYGYTF.

The rearrangement uses TRBV6-1 and TRBJ1-2, with 8 bases that match TRBD1. Germline V CDR1 and CDR2: MNHNS, SASEGT. Germline trimming cut 0 bases from V and 6 bases from J; bases unmatched to any gene: 6. The CDR3 is made up of 15 amino acids. The CDR3: CASSEAAGGNHGYTF. For the CDR3, the DNA is TGTGCCAGCAGTGAAGCAGCAGGGGGCAATCATGGCTACACCTTC.

Only a few counts were recorded for this clone. The genes are TRBV6-2 or TRBV6-3 and TRBJ1-6, with TRBD1 matching over 7 bases. This CDR3 region has 18 residues. Germline V lookup: CDR1 MNHEY, CDR2 SVGEGT. V was clipped by 6 bases and J by 14 bases; unmatched bases: 25. The CDR3 nucleotides are TGTGCCAGCAGCCCGAAGGACAGGAGGGTAAAGCTCGGGTTGACCCTCCACTTT. Translation: CASSPKDRRVKLGLTLHF.

This chain uses TRBV6-5 with TRBJ1-1; 9 positions match TRBD1. V was clipped by 2 bases and J by 0 bases; unmatched bases: 4. CDR1 and CDR2 from the germline V gene are MNHEY and SVGAGI. This CDR3 contains 16 residues. The CDR3 loop reads CASSYGGQGLNTEAFF. CDR3 bases: TGTGCCAGCAGTTACGGGGGACAGGGATTGAACACTGAAGCTTTCTTT.

The chain combines TRBV5-8 with TRBJ1-2; D unclear. The germline V gene has CDR1 SGHTS and CDR2 YDEGEE. V was clipped by 0 bases and J by 6 bases, with 12 bases between them. There are 14 residues in the CDR3. This chain's CDR3 is CASSLAQPGDGYTF. The CDR3 DNA is TGTGCCAGCAGCTTGGCCCAGCCCGGGGATGGCTACACCTTC. The full variable domain, rest sourced from reference TRBV5-8 and TRBJ1-2, is EAGVTQSPTHLIKTRGQQATLRCSPISGHTSVYWYQQALGLGLQFLLWYDEGEERNRGNFPPRFSGRQFPNYSSELNVNALELEDSALYLCASSLAQPGDGYTFGSGTRLTVV.

CDR3 bases: TGTGCCAGTAGTAGGGGACAGGGGGCGGCGGAGACCCAGTACTTC. Its translation is CASSRGQGAAETQYF. V gene TRBV19 combines with J gene TRBJ2-5; 12 nucleotides line up with TRBD1. With 4 bases clipped from V and 5 bases from J, the junction kept 5 bases outside the gene matches. This CDR3 is 15 amino acids long. Germline CDR1 is LNHDA and CDR2 is SQIVND (reference sequence).

The rearrangement uses TRBV7-9 and TRBJ2-7; 7 positions agree with TRBD2. V lost 1 base to trimming and J lost 5 bases; unmatched junction nucleotides: 14. The CDR3 covers 17 residues. From germline, CDR1 is SEHNR and CDR2 FQNEAQ (reference sequence). The CDR3 reads CASSLVTSGASMNEQYF. The CDR3 DNA sequence: TGTGCCAGCAGCTTAGTGACCAGCGGGGCCAGTATGAACGAGCAGTACTTC.

This clone occurred a few times. The chain employs TRBV6-2 or TRBV6-3 and TRBJ1-2; D not certain. V lost 6 bases and J lost 8, with 16 bases in between. Germline CDR1 is MNHEY and CDR2 is SVGEGT. This CDR3 spans 13 amino acids. The CDR3 region has the DNA TGTGCCAGCAGCAACGGGTTCTTAGAGGGCTACACCTTC. Translated, it gives CASSNGFLEGYTF.

In DNA form, the CDR3 reads TGTGCCAGCAGCAGAGGGGGCCCAGCAACTAATGAAAAACTGTTTTTT. This gives the protein CASSRGGPATNEKLFF. J is TRBJ1-4 and V is TRBV7-9; 7 bases align to TRBD1. The CDR3 sequence is 16 residues long. J lost 0 bases, V lost 5 bases, and 6 bases had no gene match. Germline-derived CDR1 and CDR2 are SEHNR and FQNEAQ (reference sequence). The variable domain in full, with the rest retrieved from reference TRBV7-9 and TRBJ1-4, is DTGVSQNPRHKITKRGQNVTFRCDPISEHNRLYWYRQTLGQGPEFLTYFQNEAQLEKSRLLSDRFSAERPKGSFSTLEIQRTEQGDSAMYLCASSRGGPATNEKLFFGSGTQLSVL.

The V and J genes are TRBV5-1 and TRBJ1-4; 7 positions match TRBD1. This CDR3 is 14 amino acids long. After removal of 2 bases from V and 5 bases from J, the junction contained 3 bases not matched to a gene. Germline values: CDR1 SGHRS, CDR2 YFSETQ. The CDR3 sequence is CASSFGTENEKLFF. CDR3 bases: TGCGCCAGCAGCTTCGGGACAGAGAATGAAAAACTGTTTTTT.

This chain uses TRBV19 with TRBJ2-1; D may be TRBD2 (5 bases). Germline CDR1 LNHDA, CDR2 SQIVND (reference sequence). Trimming left V 5 bases short and J 3 bases short, with 20 bases between. This CDR3 region has 17 residues. The CDR3 coding sequence is TGTGCCAGTAGTCCCCGACCCGGGGAACCGCACTACAATGAGCAGTTCTTC. Protein product: CASSPRPGEPHYNEQFF.

The chain carries TRBV2 and TRBJ2-2, with a possible D match to TRBD1 (5 bases). The CDR3 covers 17 residues. The V end was cut by 0 bases, the J end by 1 base, with 12 bases between. Germline V CDR1 and CDR2: SNHLY, FYNNEI. The DNA of the CDR3 is TGTGCCAGCAGTGAAGCGCCTCAGGGTGGGAACACCGGGGAGCTGTTTTTT. Encoded protein: CASSEAPQGGNTGELFF.

This clone was picked up a small number of times. The V call is TRBV30, the J call TRBJ1-4; the D is unclear. CDR1 is GTSNPN, CDR2 SVGIG, per germline (reference sequence). CDR3 size: 17 residues. The V end was cut by 3 bases, the J end by 0 bases, with 17 bases between. The CDR3 nucleotides are TGTGCCTGGAGCCTTGGAGGCCTGAAGACAACTAATGAAAAACTGTTTTTT. Amino acid sequence: CAWSLGGLKTTNEKLFF.

The CDR3 coding sequence is TGTGCCACCAGTGACTACGGTAATCAGCCCCAGCATTTT. This codes for CATSDYGNQPQHF. The J gene is TRBJ1-5, the V gene TRBV24-1; no clear D. The germline V gene has CDR1 KGHDR and CDR2 SFDVKD. V lost 4 bases and J lost 4, with 7 bases in between. The CDR3 runs 13 residues.

V gene TRBV6-5 combines with J gene TRBJ2-7, with 12 bases matching TRBD2. The germline CDR1 and CDR2 sequences are MNHEY and SVGAGI. V was pared by 4 bases and J by 6 bases, with 4 bases of the junction left unmatched. The CDR3 consists of 14 residues. The CDR3 reads CASSSVTSGGEQYV. For the CDR3, the DNA is TGTGCCAGCAGTTCTGTGACTAGCGGGGGCGAGCAGTACGTC.

This clone was counted between two and nine times. The chain employs TRBV27 and TRBJ1-1, with 11 bases lining up with TRBD1. V was pared by 7 bases and J by 4 bases, with 11 bases of the junction left unmatched. The CDR3 totals 16 residues. CDR1 is MNHEY, CDR2 SMNVEV, per germline (reference sequence). CDR3 DNA: TGTGCCAGCATCGGACAGGGGGCGAAGGGTATCACTGAAGCTTTCTTT. Its protein is CASIGQGAKGITEAFF.

This chain uses TRBV9 with TRBJ2-4, with 8 bases fitting TRBD1. The V and J ends lost 4 bases and 7 bases, in that order; junction bases with no gene match: 7. The germline gives CDR1 SGDLS, CDR2 YYNGEE. This CDR3 is 14 amino acids long. In DNA form, the CDR3 reads TGTGCCAGCAGCCAGACGGACAGGGCTAACATTCAGTACTTC. It specifies CASSQTDRANIQYF.

This clone came up once. The V call is TRBV19, the J call TRBJ1-3; maybe TRBD1 (6 bases). Between the trimmed V and J ends, which lost 0 bases and 3 bases, there was a span of 9 bases. The germline gives CDR1 LNHDA, CDR2 SQIVND (reference sequence). The CDR3 length is 15 residues. CDR3 loop: CASSIDRDIGNTIYF. CDR3 coding DNA: TGTGCCAGTAGTATAGACCGGGACATTGGAAACACCATATATTTT.

The V call is TRBV5-1, the J call TRBJ1-2; perhaps TRBD1 as D (6 bases). CDR3 length: 13 amino acids. Deletions cut 0 bases from V and 7 bases from J, with 10 bases between. The V gene's germline CDR1 is SGHRS and CDR2 YFSETQ. The CDR3 is CASSLAQGSGYTF. The CDR3 DNA is TGCGCCAGCAGCTTGGCTCAGGGGTCTGGCTACACCTTC.

V usage is TRBV7-6 and J usage is TRBJ2-3; 9 bases map to TRBD2. The CDR3 sequence is 16 residues long. Germline loops: CDR1 SGHVS, CDR2 FNYEAQ. With 1 base clipped from V and 5 bases from J, the junction kept 7 bases outside the gene matches. The CDR3 is CASSLGASGVRDTQYF. The CDR3 DNA follows: TGTGCCAGCAGCTTAGGTGCTAGCGGGGTTAGAGATACGCAGTATTTT.

This rearrangement joins TRBV24-1 to TRBJ2-2, with 9 bases lining up with TRBD1. CDR3 length equals 18 residues. CDR1 is KGHDR and CDR2 is SFDVKD in the germline V gene. Germline trimming cut 1 base from V and 1 base from J; bases unmatched to any gene: 6. The CDR3 loop is CATSDFVLGQGNTGELFF. DNA of the CDR3: TGTGCCACCAGTGATTTCGTATTGGGACAGGGGAACACCGGGGAGCTGTTTTTT.

This rearrangement joins TRBV6-5 to TRBJ2-5, with D possibly matching TRBD2 (6 bases). There are 13 residues in the CDR3. Germline CDR1 is MNHEY and CDR2 is SVGAGI. V was trimmed by 6 bases and J by 5 bases, leaving 13 bases between them. The CDR3, as DNA: TGTGCCAGCAGCCGACTAGTAAGGGAGACCCAGTACTTC. It encodes CASSRLVRETQYF.

This chain joins TRBV9 and TRBJ2-5, with a tentative D call TRBD1 (7 bases). Between the trimmed V and J ends, which lost 4 bases and 2 bases, there was a span of 21 bases. CDR3 size: 17 residues. The germline CDR1 and CDR2 sequences are SGDLS and YYNGEE. The CDR3 nucleotides are TGTGCCAGCAGCCTAAGCTCAGGGGGGACCTTACAAGAGACCCAGTACTTC. Amino acids: CASSLSSGGTLQETQYF.